The clone carrying this TCR beta chain was detected a few times. What it binds is not known. TCRdb itself ran the 5' RACE reads through MiXCR, one entry per CDR3 protein. In the table there are 350,000 or so distinct CDR3 sequences, 7.5% to 9% of which are singletons. Trimming left V 6 bases short and J 7 bases short, with 22 bases between. This CDR3 has 16 residues. The record originates from a study of CD8 T cells in ankylosing spondylitis. Notes on the study in general: From matched ankylosing spondylitis synovial fluid, disease-linked clones were reportedly recovered at significantly enriched levels. Ankylosing spondylitis blood seemed to carry a telltale TCR beta motif made of under ten highly homologous variants.

This clonotype was sampled from a male donor with ankylosing spondylitis. The rearrangement uses TRBV12-3 or TRBV12-4 and TRBJ2-1; D remains unclear. The sample comprised blood, either unsorted or a sorted T cell fraction (not recorded which). The CDR3 DNA reads TGTGCCAGCAGGACCCTTATTGACCGGACGAGAAATGAGCAGTTCTTC. This translates into CASRTLIDRTRNEQFF.